This record covers a single TCR beta chain. Its target is not known. The sample comes from a study of T-cell memory formation after mild COVID-19. Using its own MiXCR run on the 5' RACE reads, TCRdb lists one record per CDR3 protein. The sample lists about 82,000 distinct CDR3 sequences, 13% occurring once. Study-wide results and caveats: SARS-CoV-2 specificity was not confirmed for second-wave clones peaking on day 37. While clones contracting from day 15 to 85 were balanced between CD4 and CD8, later expanders leaned CD4+.

Trimming shortened V by 5 bases and J by 13 bases, and 18 bases separated the two germline ends. There are 13 residues in the CDR3. The receptor's source is a man younger than 35 who had mild COVID-19 (a few samples of this study predate the infection). Cell type and time point are not known. The rearrangement joins TRBV12-3 or TRBV12-4 to TRBJ2-1; possible D gene TRBD2, 5 bases. Specimen: PBMCs or a T cell subset sorted from them (not recorded which). This CDR3 reads CASSPEGLRQQFF. CDR3 DNA sequence: TGTGCCAGCAGTCCTGAGGGCCTGAGGCAACAGTTCTTC.